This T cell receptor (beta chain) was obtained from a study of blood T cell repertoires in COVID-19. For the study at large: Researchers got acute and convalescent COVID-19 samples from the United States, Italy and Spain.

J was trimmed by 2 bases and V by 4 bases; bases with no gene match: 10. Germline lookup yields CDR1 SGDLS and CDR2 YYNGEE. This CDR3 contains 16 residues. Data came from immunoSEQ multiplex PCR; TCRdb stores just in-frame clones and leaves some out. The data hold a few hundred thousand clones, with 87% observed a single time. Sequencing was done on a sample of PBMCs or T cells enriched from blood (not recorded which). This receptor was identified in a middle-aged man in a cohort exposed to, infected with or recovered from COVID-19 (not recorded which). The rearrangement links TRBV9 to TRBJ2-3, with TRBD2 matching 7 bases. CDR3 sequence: CASSSSSGWATDTQYF. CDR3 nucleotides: TGTGCCAGCAGCTCCTCTAGCGGATGGGCCACAGATACGCAGTATTTT.